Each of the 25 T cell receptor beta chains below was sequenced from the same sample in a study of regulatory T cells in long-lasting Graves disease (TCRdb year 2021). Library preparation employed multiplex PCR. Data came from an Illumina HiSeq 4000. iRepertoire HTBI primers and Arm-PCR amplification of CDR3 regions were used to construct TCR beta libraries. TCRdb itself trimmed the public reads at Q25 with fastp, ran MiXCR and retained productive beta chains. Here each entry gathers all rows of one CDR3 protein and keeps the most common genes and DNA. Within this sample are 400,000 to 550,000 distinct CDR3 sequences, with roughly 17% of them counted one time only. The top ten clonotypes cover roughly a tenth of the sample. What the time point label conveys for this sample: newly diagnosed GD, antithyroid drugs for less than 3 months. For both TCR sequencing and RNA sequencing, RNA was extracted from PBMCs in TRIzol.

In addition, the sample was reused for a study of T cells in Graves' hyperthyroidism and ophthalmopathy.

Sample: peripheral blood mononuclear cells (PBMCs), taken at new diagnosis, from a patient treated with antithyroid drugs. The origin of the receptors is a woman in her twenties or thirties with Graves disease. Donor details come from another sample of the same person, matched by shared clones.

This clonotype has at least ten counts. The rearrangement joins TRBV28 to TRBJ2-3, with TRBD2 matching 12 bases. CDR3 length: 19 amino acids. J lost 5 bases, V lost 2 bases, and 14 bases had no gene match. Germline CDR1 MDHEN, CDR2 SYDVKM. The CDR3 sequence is CASSLPPPASGGDGDTQYF. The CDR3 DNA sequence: TGTGCCAGCAGTTTACCCCCCCCCGCTAGCGGGGGGGACGGAGATACGCAGTATTTT.

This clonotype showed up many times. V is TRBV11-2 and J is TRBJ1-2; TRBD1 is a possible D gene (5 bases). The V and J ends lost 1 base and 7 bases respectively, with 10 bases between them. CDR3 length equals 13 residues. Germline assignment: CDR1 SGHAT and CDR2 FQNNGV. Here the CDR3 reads CASSLVQEGGYTF. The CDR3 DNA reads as TGTGCCAGCAGCTTAGTACAGGAGGGTGGCTACACCTTC.

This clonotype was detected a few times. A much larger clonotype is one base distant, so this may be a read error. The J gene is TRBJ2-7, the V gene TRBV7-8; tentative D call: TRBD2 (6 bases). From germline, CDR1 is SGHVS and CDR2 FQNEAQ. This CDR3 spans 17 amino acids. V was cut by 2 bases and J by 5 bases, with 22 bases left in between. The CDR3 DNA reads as TGTGCCAGCAGCTTAACGTTCGGTCGCAGCCCGGGGGACGAGCAGTACTTC. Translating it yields CASSLTFGRSPGDEQYF.

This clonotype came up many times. CDR3 nucleotide sequence: TGTGCCAGCAATAGGGACAGGGAAAGCACAGATACGCAGTATTTT. Amino acid sequence: CASNRDRESTDTQYF. The V and J genes are TRBV6-1 and TRBJ2-3, with TRBD1 matching over 9 bases. Germline CDR1 is MNHNS and CDR2 is SASEGT. The CDR3 consists of 15 residues. V gave up 7 bases and J gave up 0 bases; unmatched junction bases: 5.

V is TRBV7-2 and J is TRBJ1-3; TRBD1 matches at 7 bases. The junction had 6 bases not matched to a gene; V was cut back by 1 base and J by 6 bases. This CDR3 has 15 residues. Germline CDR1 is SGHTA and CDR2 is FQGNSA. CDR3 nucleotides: TGTGCCAGCAGCTTAGGCGGGACAGCCCTAAACACCATATATTTT. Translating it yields CASSLGGTALNTIYF.

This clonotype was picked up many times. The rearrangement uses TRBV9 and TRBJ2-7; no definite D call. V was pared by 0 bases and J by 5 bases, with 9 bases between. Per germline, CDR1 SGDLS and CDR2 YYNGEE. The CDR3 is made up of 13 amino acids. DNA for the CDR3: TGTGCCAGCAGCGTAGGGAGTATGAACGAGCAGTACTTC. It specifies CASSVGSMNEQYF.

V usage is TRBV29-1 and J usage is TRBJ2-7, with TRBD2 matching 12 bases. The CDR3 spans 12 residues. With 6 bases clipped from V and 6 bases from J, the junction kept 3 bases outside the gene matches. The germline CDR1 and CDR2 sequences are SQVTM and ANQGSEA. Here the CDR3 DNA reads TGCAGCGTCACTAGCGGGAGGCTCGAGCAGTACTTC. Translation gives CSVTSGRLEQYF.

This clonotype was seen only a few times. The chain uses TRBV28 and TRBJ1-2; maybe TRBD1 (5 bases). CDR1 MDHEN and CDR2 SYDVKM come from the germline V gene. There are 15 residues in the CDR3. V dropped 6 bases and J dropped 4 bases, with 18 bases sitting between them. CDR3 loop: CASRGLGGNGYGYTF. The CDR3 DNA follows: TGTGCCAGCAGAGGGTTGGGGGGGAATGGCTATGGCTACACCTTC.

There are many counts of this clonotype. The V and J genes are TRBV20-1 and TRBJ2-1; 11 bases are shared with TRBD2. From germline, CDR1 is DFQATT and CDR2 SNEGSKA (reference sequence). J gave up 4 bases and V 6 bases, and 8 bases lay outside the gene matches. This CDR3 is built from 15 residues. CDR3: CSAIAGGSFYNEQFF. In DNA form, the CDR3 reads TGCAGTGCAATAGCGGGAGGGTCCTTTTACAATGAGCAGTTCTTC.

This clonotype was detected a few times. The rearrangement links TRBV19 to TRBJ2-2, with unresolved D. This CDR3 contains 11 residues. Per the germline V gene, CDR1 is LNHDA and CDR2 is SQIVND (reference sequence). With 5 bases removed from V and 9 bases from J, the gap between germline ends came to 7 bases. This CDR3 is CASSGPRELFF. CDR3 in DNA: TGTGCCAGTAGTGGCCCCAGGGAGCTGTTTTTT. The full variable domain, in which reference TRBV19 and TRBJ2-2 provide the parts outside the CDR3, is DGGITQSPKYLFRKEGQNVTLSCEQNLNHDAMYWYRQDPGQGLRLIYYSQIVNDFQKGDIAEGYSVSREKKESFPLTVTSAQKNPTAFYLCASSGPRELFFGEGSRLTVL.

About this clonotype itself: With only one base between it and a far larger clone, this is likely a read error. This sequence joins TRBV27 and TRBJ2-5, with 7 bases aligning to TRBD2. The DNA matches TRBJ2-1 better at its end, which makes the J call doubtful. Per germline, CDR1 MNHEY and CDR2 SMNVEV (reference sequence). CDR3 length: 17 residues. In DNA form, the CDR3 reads TGTGCCAGCAGTCCCCCCCCCGGGACTAACAGGACTAATGAGCAGTTCTTC. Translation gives CASSPPPGTNRTNEQFF.

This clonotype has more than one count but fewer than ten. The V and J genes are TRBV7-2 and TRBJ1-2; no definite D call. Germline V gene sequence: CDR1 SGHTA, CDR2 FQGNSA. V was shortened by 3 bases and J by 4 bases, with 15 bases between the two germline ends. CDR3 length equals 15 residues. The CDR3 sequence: CASSFNTAGSYGYTF. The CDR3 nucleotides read TGTGCCAGCAGCTTCAACACGGCTGGGAGCTATGGCTACACCTTC.

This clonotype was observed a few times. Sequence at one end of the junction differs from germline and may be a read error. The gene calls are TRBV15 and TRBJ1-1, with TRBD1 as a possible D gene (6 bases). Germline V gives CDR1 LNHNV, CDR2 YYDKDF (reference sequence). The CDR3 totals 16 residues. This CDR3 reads CATSRDPGDRGSEAFF. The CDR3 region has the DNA TGTGCCACCAGCCGAGACCCGGGAGATAGGGGGAGTGAAGCTTTCTTT.

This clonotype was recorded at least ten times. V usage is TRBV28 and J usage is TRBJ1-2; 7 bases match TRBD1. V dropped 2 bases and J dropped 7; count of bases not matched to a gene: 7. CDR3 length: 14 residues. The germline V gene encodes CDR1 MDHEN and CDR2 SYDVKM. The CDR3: CASSLIAGGIGYTF. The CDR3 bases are TGTGCCAGCAGTTTAATCGCAGGGGGTATTGGCTACACCTTC.

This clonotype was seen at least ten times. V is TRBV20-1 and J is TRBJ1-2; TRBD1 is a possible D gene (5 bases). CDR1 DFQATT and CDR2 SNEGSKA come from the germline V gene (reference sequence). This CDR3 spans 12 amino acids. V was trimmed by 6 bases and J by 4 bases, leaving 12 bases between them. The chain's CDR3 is CSARTGTYGYTF. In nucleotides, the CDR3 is TGCAGTGCCAGGACTGGGACCTATGGCTACACCTTC.

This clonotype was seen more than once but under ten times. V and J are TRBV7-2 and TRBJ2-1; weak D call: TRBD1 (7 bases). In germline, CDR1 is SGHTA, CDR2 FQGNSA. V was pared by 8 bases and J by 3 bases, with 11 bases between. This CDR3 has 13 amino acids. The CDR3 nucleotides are TGTGCCAGCGGGGGGACAGACTACAATGAGCAGTTCTTC. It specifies CASGGTDYNEQFF.

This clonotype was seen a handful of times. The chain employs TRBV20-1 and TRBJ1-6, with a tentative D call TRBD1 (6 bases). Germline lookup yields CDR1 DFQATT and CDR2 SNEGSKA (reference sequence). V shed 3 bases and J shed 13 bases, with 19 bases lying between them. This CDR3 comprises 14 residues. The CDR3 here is CSARADGGRGPLHF. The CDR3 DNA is TGCAGTGCTAGGGCAGACGGGGGCCGGGGGCCCCTCCACTTT.

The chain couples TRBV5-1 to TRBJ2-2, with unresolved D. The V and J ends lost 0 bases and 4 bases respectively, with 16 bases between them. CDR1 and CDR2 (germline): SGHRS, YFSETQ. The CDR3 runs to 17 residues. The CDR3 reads CASSLVPRLLVTGELFF. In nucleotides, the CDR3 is TGCGCCAGCAGCTTGGTCCCCCGGCTGCTAGTCACCGGGGAGCTGTTTTTT.

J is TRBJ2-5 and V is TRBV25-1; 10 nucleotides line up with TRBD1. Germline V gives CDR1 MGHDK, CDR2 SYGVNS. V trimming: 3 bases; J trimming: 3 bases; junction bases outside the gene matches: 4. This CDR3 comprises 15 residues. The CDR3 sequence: CASSDPGTGEETQYF. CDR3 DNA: TGTGCCAGCAGTGATCCCGGGACAGGGGAAGAGACCCAGTACTTC.

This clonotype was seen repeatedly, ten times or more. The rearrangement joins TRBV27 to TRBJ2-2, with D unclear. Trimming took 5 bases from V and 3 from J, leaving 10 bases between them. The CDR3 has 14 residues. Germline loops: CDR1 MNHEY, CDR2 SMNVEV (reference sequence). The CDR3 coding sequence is TGTGCCAGCAGTCCGACCCGATACACCGGGGAGCTGTTTTTT. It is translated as CASSPTRYTGELFF.

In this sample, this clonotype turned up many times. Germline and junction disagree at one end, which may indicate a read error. CDR3 nucleotides: TGTGCCAGCAGCCTAACGGACAGGGATCGTTCACCCCTCCACTTT. It specifies CASSLTDRDRSPLHF. The chain employs TRBV7-3 and TRBJ1-6; 8 bases fit TRBD1. Germline CDR1 reads SGHTA; CDR2 reads FQGTGA. The CDR3 is 15 amino acids.

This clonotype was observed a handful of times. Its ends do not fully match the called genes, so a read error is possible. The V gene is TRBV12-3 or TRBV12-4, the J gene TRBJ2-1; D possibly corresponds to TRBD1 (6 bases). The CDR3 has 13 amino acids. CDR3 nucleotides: TGTGCCAGCAGCAGTTCCGTCACAGGGACCTCCAACTTC. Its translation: CASSSSVTGTSNF.

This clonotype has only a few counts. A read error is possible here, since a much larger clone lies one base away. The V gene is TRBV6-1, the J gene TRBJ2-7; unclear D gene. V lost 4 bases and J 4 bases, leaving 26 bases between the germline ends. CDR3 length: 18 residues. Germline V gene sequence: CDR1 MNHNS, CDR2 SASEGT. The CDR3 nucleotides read TGTGCCAGCAGTGTGATTGGTGCGGCCACCCCAAAGCCTTACGAGCAGTACTTC. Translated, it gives CASSVIGAATPKPYEQYF.

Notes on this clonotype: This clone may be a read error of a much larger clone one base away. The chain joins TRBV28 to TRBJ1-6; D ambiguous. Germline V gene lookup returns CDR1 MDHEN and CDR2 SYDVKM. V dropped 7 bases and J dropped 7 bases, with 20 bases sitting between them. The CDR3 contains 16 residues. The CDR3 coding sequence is TGTGCCAGCACAGGCGGGCCCCCGTATGGCAATTCACCCCTCCACTTT. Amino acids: CASTGGPPYGNSPLHF.

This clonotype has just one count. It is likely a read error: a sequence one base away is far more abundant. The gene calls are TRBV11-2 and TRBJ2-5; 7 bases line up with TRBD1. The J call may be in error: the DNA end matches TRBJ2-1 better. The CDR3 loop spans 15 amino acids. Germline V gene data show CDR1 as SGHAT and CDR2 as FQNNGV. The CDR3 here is CASIPGGRSCNEQFF. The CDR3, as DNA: TGTGCCAGCATCCCAGGGGGACGATCCTGCAATGAGCAGTTCTTC.